This TCR beta chain was sequenced in a study of post-analysis software for immune sequencing data. About the research overall: The patients showed relapsing-remitting, secondary progressive and progressive-relapsing multiple sclerosis courses.

In regard to this clonotype: The antigen remains undetermined.

Incorporated into the TCR beta cDNA libraries were unique molecular identifiers, which served to reduce PCR and sequencing biases. T cells, about 0.9 to 11 million of them, yielded about half a million cDNA molecules. TCRdb reprocessed the PCR reads with MiXCR, giving one entry per CDR3 protein. Counted here are hundreds of thousands of distinct CDR3 sequences, around 27% occurring once; the ten biggest clones make up around 0.6%. Study findings and constraints: Strong co-clustering by F measure linked samples that shared a preparation batch. People with multiple sclerosis had a significantly lower normalized Chao1 diversity than controls did. Patients carried 5 or 6 TRBV segments more frequently than controls did, and TRBV5-6, TRBV5-1 and TRBV20-1 were among them.

V dropped 6 bases and J dropped 3 bases, with 14 bases sitting between them. The CDR3 is 14 amino acids. Per germline, CDR1 MNHEY and CDR2 SMNVEV (reference sequence). Sequenced input: blood. The sequence was obtained from a girl aged 5 to 17 with multiple sclerosis. The chain joins TRBV27 to TRBJ1-1; D remains ambiguous. The CDR3 sequence: CASSPGITDTEAFF. In DNA form, the CDR3 reads TGTGCCAGCAGCCCCGGGATTACGGACACTGAAGCTTTCTTT.